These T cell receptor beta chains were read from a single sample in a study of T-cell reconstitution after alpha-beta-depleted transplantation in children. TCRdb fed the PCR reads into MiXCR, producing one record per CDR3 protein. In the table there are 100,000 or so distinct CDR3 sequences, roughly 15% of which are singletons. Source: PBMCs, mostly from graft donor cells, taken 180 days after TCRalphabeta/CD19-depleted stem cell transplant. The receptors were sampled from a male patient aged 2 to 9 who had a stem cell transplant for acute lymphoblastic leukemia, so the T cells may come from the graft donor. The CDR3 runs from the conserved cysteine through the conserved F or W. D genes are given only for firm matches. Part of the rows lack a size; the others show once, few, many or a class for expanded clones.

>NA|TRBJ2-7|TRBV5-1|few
CASSFRRRDGRYEQYF
TGCGCCAGCAGCTTTCGCCGCCGGGACGGTCGCTACGAGCAGTACTTC
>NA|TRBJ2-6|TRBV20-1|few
CSARDRGPNVLTF
TGCAGTGCTAGAGACAGGGGTCCCAACGTCCTGACTTTC
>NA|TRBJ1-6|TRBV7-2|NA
CASSLGAALGPLHF
TGTGCCAGCAGCTTAGGAGCAGCCCTGGGACCCCTCCACTTT
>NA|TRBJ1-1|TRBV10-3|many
CAISTHQGSNTEAFF
TGTGCCATCAGTACCCATCAGGGGTCGAACACTGAAGCTTTCTTT
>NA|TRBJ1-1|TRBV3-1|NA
CASSQRRGAEAFF
TGTGCCAGCAGCCAGCGAAGGGGGGCGGAAGCTTTCTTT
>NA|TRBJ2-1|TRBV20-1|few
CSARDYDEQFF
TGCAGTGCTAGAGATTACGATGAGCAGTTCTTC
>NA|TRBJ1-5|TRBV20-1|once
CSARYRQINQPQHF
TGCAGTGCTAGATATCGGCAGATAAATCAGCCCCAGCATTTT
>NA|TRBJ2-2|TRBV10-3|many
CAISEDRTNTGELFF
TGTGCCATCAGTGAGGACAGGACCAACACCGGGGAGCTGTTTTTT
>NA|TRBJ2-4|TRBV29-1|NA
CSVGDLAKNIQYF
TGCAGCGTTGGGGATTTGGCCAAAAACATTCAGTACTTC
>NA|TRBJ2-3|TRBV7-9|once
CASSPGLTDADTQYF
TGTGCCAGCAGTCCGGGACTGACAGACGCAGATACGCAGTATTTT
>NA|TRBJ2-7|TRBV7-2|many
CASRPTGPEQYF
TGTGCCAGCAGACCAACAGGGCCCGAGCAGTACTTC
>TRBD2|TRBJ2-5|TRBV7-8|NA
CASSPTGLAGVQETQYF
TGTGCCAGCAGCCCCACCGGACTAGCGGGGGTTCAAGAGACCCAGTACTTC
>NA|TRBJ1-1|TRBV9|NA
CASDSSEAFF
TGTGCCAGCGACAGTTCAGAAGCTTTCTTT
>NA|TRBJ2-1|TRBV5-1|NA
CASSLVRGGSFNEQFF
TGCGCCAGCAGCTTGGTACGTGGGGGGAGTTTCAATGAGCAGTTCTTC
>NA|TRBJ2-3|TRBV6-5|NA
CASSYSGRTDTQYF
TGTGCCAGCAGTTACAGCGGCCGCACAGATACGCAGTATTTT
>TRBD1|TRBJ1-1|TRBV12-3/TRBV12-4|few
CASRLTGTGSEAFF
TGTGCCAGCAGACTAACCGGGACAGGGAGTGAAGCTTTCTTT
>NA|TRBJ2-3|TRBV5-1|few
CASSLGGSEADTQYF
TGCGCCAGCAGCTTGGGGGGCTCGGAGGCAGATACGCAGTATTTT
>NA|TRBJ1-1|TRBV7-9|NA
CASSPSIVGSEAFF
TGTGCCAGCAGCCCGTCTATCGTGGGGTCTGAAGCTTTCTTT
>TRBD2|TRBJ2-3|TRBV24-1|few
CATSDLAGGRGDTQYF
TGTGCCACCAGTGATTTGGCGGGGGGGCGAGGAGATACGCAGTATTTT
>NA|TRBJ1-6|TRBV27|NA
CASSFGTRRSPLHF
TGTGCCAGCAGTTTCGGCACCAGGCGTTCACCCCTCCACTTT
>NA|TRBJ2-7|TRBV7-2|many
CATSVGIGEQYF
TGTGCCACCTCCGTCGGGATCGGCGAGCAGTACTTC
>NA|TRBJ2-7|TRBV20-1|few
CSARDVGGASSYEQYF
TGCAGTGCTAGAGATGTAGGGGGGGCGAGCTCCTACGAGCAGTACTTC
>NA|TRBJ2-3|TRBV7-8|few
CASSFRVITDTQYF
TGTGCCAGCAGCTTCAGGGTGATCACAGATACGCAGTATTTT